Listed below are T cell receptor beta chains from one sample, sequenced in a study of blood T cell repertoires in COVID-19. Assay: immunoSEQ multiplex PCR; the TCRdb copy retains only in-frame clones and omits some. The sample holds hundreds of thousands of clones, roughly 90% seen once. Sequenced sample: PBMCs or T cells enriched from blood (not recorded which). These receptors were collected from a woman aged 45-65 years who had recovered from COVID-19. The CDR3 runs from the conserved cysteine through the conserved F or W. The D gene is left open where the match is weak. Clone size, where shown, is once, few, many, or a class for clones that have expanded.

CDR3 protein: CASTPDRNNYGYTF
CDR3 DNA: TGTGCCAGCACCCCGGACAGGAATAACTATGGCTACACCTTC
clone size: .
V gene: TRBV6-5
J gene: TRBJ1-2
D gene: TRBD1

CDR3 protein: CAWTPTSVATGELFF
CDR3 DNA: TGTGCCTGGACCCCGACTAGCGTGGCCACCGGGGAGCTGTTTTTT
clone size: .
V gene: TRBV30
J gene: TRBJ2-2
D gene: TRBD2

CDR3 protein: CASSVAGADTQYF
CDR3 DNA: TGTGCCAGCAGTGTGGCGGGGGCAGATACGCAGTATTTT
clone size: .
V gene: TRBV2
J gene: TRBJ2-3
D gene: TRBD2

CDR3 protein: CATSETGTYEQYF
CDR3 DNA: TGTGCCACCAGTGAAACGGGAACCTACGAGCAGTACTTC
clone size: .
V gene: TRBV24-1
J gene: TRBJ2-7
D gene: .

CDR3 protein: CASSLAGSQGNQPQHF
CDR3 DNA: TGTGCCAGCAGCTTAGCCGGGTCCCAGGGGAATCAGCCCCAGCATTTT
clone size: once
V gene: TRBV7-9
J gene: TRBJ1-5
D gene: .

CDR3 protein: CASSVVSLTGELFF
CDR3 DNA: TGTGCCAGCAGCGTAGTCAGTCTCACCGGGGAGCTGTTTTTT
clone size: .
V gene: TRBV9
J gene: TRBJ2-2
D gene: .

CDR3 protein: CASSSTGNEQYF
CDR3 DNA: TGTGCCAGCAGTTCGACAGGGAACGAGCAGTACTTC
clone size: .
V gene: TRBV27
J gene: TRBJ2-7
D gene: TRBD1

CDR3 protein: CATGGWQLDTQYF
CDR3 DNA: TGTGCCACCGGGGGGTGGCAACTGGATACGCAGTATTTT
clone size: .
V gene: TRBV19
J gene: TRBJ2-3
D gene: TRBD2

CDR3 protein: CASSPVGGRGETQYF
CDR3 DNA: TGCGCCAGCAGCCCAGTTGGCGGGAGGGGTGAGACCCAGTACTTC
clone size: .
V gene: TRBV5-1
J gene: TRBJ2-5
D gene: TRBD2

CDR3 protein: CAWSQSGGRVNTIYF
CDR3 DNA: TGTGCCTGGAGTCAGTCGGGGGGTCGCGTAAACACCATATATTTT
clone size: .
V gene: TRBV30
J gene: TRBJ1-3
D gene: .

CDR3 protein: CASSPGPGGGYEQYF
CDR3 DNA: TGTGCCAGCAGCCCCGGTCCGGGGGGCGGCTACGAGCAGTACTTC
clone size: .
V gene: TRBV7-2
J gene: TRBJ2-7
D gene: .

CDR3 protein: CASSPDIFETGGDGYTF
CDR3 DNA: TGCGCCAGCAGCCCCGATATATTTGAGACAGGGGGTGATGGCTACACCTTC
clone size: once
V gene: TRBV5-1
J gene: TRBJ1-2
D gene: TRBD1

CDR3 protein: CASRFSTSSYNSPLHF
CDR3 DNA: TGTGCCAGCCGTTTCTCCACGAGCTCCTATAATTCACCCCTCCACTTT
clone size: .
V gene: TRBV6-5
J gene: TRBJ1-6
D gene: .

CDR3 protein: CAWSEDGHSNQPQHF
CDR3 DNA: TGTGCCTGGAGCGAGGACGGACATAGCAATCAGCCCCAGCATTTT
clone size: .
V gene: TRBV30
J gene: TRBJ1-5
D gene: .

CDR3 protein: CASSPRTGAKNIQYF
CDR3 DNA: TGTGCCAGCAGCCCACGGACAGGGGCCAAAAACATTCAGTACTTC
clone size: .
V gene: TRBV7-2
J gene: TRBJ2-4
D gene: TRBD1

CDR3 protein: CASSLTAGDYNEQFF
CDR3 DNA: TGTGCCAGCAGCTTAACGGCGGGGGATTACAATGAGCAGTTCTTC
clone size: .
V gene: TRBV7-6
J gene: TRBJ2-1
D gene: TRBD2

CDR3 protein: CASSLRDSNSPLHF
CDR3 DNA: TGTGCCAGCAGCTTAAGGGACAGTAATTCACCCCTCCACTTT
clone size: .
V gene: TRBV11-2
J gene: TRBJ1-6
D gene: TRBD1

CDR3 protein: CASSLDWDRRNSPLHF
CDR3 DNA: TGTGCCAGCAGCTTGGACTGGGACAGAAGAAATTCACCCCTCCACTTT
clone size: .
V gene: TRBV5-5
J gene: TRBJ1-6
D gene: TRBD1

CDR3 protein: CASRRSLAAYNEQFF
CDR3 DNA: TGTGCCAGCAGGCGATCACTAGCGGCTTACAATGAGCAGTTCTTC
clone size: .
V gene: TRBV7-8
J gene: TRBJ2-1
D gene: TRBD2

CDR3 protein: CASSKGLAGAWNEQFF
CDR3 DNA: TGTGCCAGCAGCAAGGGTCTAGCGGGAGCATGGAATGAGCAGTTCTTC
clone size: .
V gene: TRBV21-1
J gene: TRBJ2-1
D gene: .

CDR3 protein: CASRRAGSANVLTF
CDR3 DNA: TGTGCCAGCAGGCGGGCGGGGTCGGCCAACGTCCTGACTTTC
clone size: .
V gene: TRBV28
J gene: TRBJ2-6
D gene: .

CDR3 protein: CAWSVASGGSTDTQYF
CDR3 DNA: TGTGCCTGGAGTGTAGCAAGTGGCGGGAGCACAGATACGCAGTATTTT
clone size: .
V gene: TRBV30
J gene: TRBJ2-3
D gene: .

CDR3 protein: CASSLESPSGRRTQYF
CDR3 DNA: TGTGCCAGCAGCTTAGAGTCGCCTAGCGGTCGACGGACCCAGTACTTC
clone size: .
V gene: TRBV11-2
J gene: TRBJ2-5
D gene: TRBD2

CDR3 protein: CASSEGTSGTDTQYF
CDR3 DNA: TGTGCCAGCAGTGAGGGGACTAGCGGCACAGATACGCAGTATTTT
clone size: large
V gene: TRBV6-1
J gene: TRBJ2-3
D gene: TRBD2

CDR3 protein: CASSLVSGGAGGYTF
CDR3 DNA: TGTGCCAGCAGTTTAGTTTCAGGGGGCGCAGGTGGCTACACCTTC
clone size: .
V gene: TRBV28
J gene: TRBJ1-2
D gene: TRBD1

CDR3 protein: CASSVGLAGDFGELFF
CDR3 DNA: TGTGCCAGCAGCGTAGGACTAGCGGGAGATTTCGGGGAGCTGTTTTTT
clone size: once
V gene: TRBV9
J gene: TRBJ2-2
D gene: TRBD2

CDR3 protein: CASSQGRSGSQRSEQFF
CDR3 DNA: TGTGCCAGCAGCCAAGGACGTAGCGGGAGTCAGAGGAGTGAGCAGTTCTTC
clone size: many
V gene: TRBV14
J gene: TRBJ2-1
D gene: TRBD2

CDR3 protein: CASSRDRRRVQPQHF
CDR3 DNA: TGTGCCAGCAGCCGGGACCGCCGGAGGGTGCAGCCCCAGCATTTT
clone size: .
V gene: TRBV3-1/TRBV3-2
J gene: TRBJ1-5
D gene: .

CDR3 protein: CAISESGTAYGYTF
CDR3 DNA: TGTGCCATCAGTGAGTCCGGGACAGCTTATGGCTACACCTTC
clone size: .
V gene: TRBV10-3
J gene: TRBJ1-2
D gene: TRBD1

CDR3 protein: CSVEGQGAGAFF
CDR3 DNA: TGCAGCGTTGAGGGGCAGGGGGCCGGCGCTTTCTTT
clone size: .
V gene: TRBV29-1
J gene: TRBJ1-1
D gene: TRBD1

CDR3 protein: CASSQGSSRVNEQFF
CDR3 DNA: TGCGCCAGCAGCCAAGGCTCGTCCAGGGTCAATGAGCAGTTCTTC
clone size: .
V gene: TRBV4-3
J gene: TRBJ2-1
D gene: .

CDR3 protein: CASSIKGNSNQPQHF
CDR3 DNA: TGTGCCAGTAGTATTAAGGGGAATAGCAATCAGCCCCAGCATTTT
clone size: .
V gene: TRBV19
J gene: TRBJ1-5
D gene: .

CDR3 protein: CASSPRLAGGLFYEQYF
CDR3 DNA: TGTGCCAGCAGCCCTAGACTAGCGGGAGGACTATTTTACGAGCAGTACTTC
clone size: .
V gene: TRBV27
J gene: TRBJ2-7
D gene: TRBD2

CDR3 protein: CASSSPPGGGSGYTF
CDR3 DNA: TGTGCCAGCAGCTCTCCGCCAGGGGGTGGATCTGGCTACACCTTC
clone size: .
V gene: TRBV27
J gene: TRBJ1-2
D gene: TRBD1

CDR3 protein: CASSLAGTGNTIYF
CDR3 DNA: TGCGCCAGCAGCTTGGCCGGGACTGGAAACACCATATATTTT
clone size: .
V gene: TRBV5-1
J gene: TRBJ1-3
D gene: .

CDR3 protein: CASSPGQDQPQHF
CDR3 DNA: TGTGCCAGCTCACCAGGACAGGATCAGCCCCAGCATTTT
clone size: .
V gene: TRBV18
J gene: TRBJ1-5
D gene: TRBD1

CDR3 protein: CASSLVIGDRGSSYEQYF
CDR3 DNA: TGTGCCAGCAGCTTAGTGATCGGGGACAGGGGCAGCTCCTACGAGCAGTACTTC
clone size: .
V gene: TRBV7-9
J gene: TRBJ2-7
D gene: TRBD1

CDR3 protein: CASSGSGLSLWPGELFF
CDR3 DNA: TGCGCCAGCAGCGGGAGCGGACTATCTCTTTGGCCCGGGGAGCTGTTTTTT
clone size: .
V gene: TRBV5-1
J gene: TRBJ2-2
D gene: .

CDR3 protein: CASLGQTYGYTF
CDR3 DNA: TGTGCCAGCCTAGGACAGACCTATGGCTACACCTTC
clone size: .
V gene: TRBV28
J gene: TRBJ1-2
D gene: .

CDR3 protein: CASSLSVGRSMNTEAFF
CDR3 DNA: TGTGCCAGCAGCTTATCTGTGGGCAGATCTATGAACACTGAAGCTTTCTTT
clone size: .
V gene: TRBV11-2
J gene: TRBJ1-1
D gene: .

CDR3 protein: CASSAQGGGNTIYF
CDR3 DNA: TGTGCCAGCAGCGCACAGGGCGGTGGAAACACCATATATTTT
clone size: .
V gene: TRBV9
J gene: TRBJ1-3
D gene: .

CDR3 protein: CASNEPGQGNQPQHF
CDR3 DNA: TGTGCCAGCAACGAACCCGGACAGGGAAATCAGCCCCAGCATTTT
clone size: .
V gene: TRBV6-5
J gene: TRBJ1-5
D gene: TRBD1

CDR3 protein: CASSLWLSNYGYTF
CDR3 DNA: TGTGCCAGCAGTTTATGGCTCAGTAACTATGGCTACACCTTC
clone size: .
V gene: TRBV28
J gene: TRBJ1-2
D gene: .

CDR3 protein: CASSFRTRFSYEQYF
CDR3 DNA: TGTGCCAGCAGCTTTCGGACACGTTTTTCCTACGAGCAGTACTTC
clone size: .
V gene: TRBV5-6
J gene: TRBJ2-7
D gene: .

CDR3 protein: CASSQTPGDGYTF
CDR3 DNA: TGTGCCAGCAGCCAGACCCCAGGGGACGGCTACACCTTC
clone size: .
V gene: TRBV3-1/TRBV3-2
J gene: TRBJ1-2
D gene: .

CDR3 protein: CASSSQGYGYTF
CDR3 DNA: TGTGCCAGCAGTTCGCAGGGGTATGGCTACACCTTC
clone size: .
V gene: TRBV27
J gene: TRBJ1-2
D gene: .

CDR3 protein: CASSQPDGRKYF
CDR3 DNA: TGTGCCAGCAGTCAACCGGACGGGAGAAAGTACTTC
clone size: .
V gene: TRBV27
J gene: TRBJ2-5
D gene: .

CDR3 protein: CASSLGGTAATEAFF
CDR3 DNA: TGTGCCAGCAGTTTGGGAGGGACGGCGGCGACTGAAGCTTTCTTT
clone size: once
V gene: TRBV28
J gene: TRBJ1-1
D gene: .

CDR3 protein: CASSLQGIYSNQPQHF
CDR3 DNA: TGTGCCAGCAGCTTACAGGGGATTTATAGCAATCAGCCCCAGCATTTT
clone size: .
V gene: TRBV5-6
J gene: TRBJ1-5
D gene: TRBD1

CDR3 protein: CASSQDKARGSNEQFF
CDR3 DNA: TGTGCCAGCAGCCAAGATAAGGCCAGGGGGTCGAATGAGCAGTTCTTC
clone size: .
V gene: TRBV3-1/TRBV3-2
J gene: TRBJ2-1
D gene: TRBD1

CDR3 protein: CASSLWRTREIENEQFF
CDR3 DNA: TGTGCCAGCAGCTTATGGAGAACTAGAGAAATAGAGAATGAGCAGTTCTTC
clone size: .
V gene: TRBV7-2
J gene: TRBJ2-1
D gene: .

CDR3 protein: CASREREGPYNEQFF
CDR3 DNA: TGTGCCAGCAGAGAGCGGGAGGGCCCCTACAATGAGCAGTTCTTC
clone size: .
V gene: TRBV2
J gene: TRBJ2-1
D gene: TRBD2

CDR3 protein: CATSRDITSYEQYF
CDR3 DNA: TGTGCCACCAGCAGAGACATCACTTCCTACGAGCAGTACTTC
clone size: .
V gene: TRBV15
J gene: TRBJ2-7
D gene: .

CDR3 protein: CASSVAEDKPILHTF
CDR3 DNA: TGTGCCAGCAGCGTAGCCGAGGACAAGCCAATTCTACACACCTTC
clone size: .
V gene: TRBV9
J gene: TRBJ1-2
D gene: .